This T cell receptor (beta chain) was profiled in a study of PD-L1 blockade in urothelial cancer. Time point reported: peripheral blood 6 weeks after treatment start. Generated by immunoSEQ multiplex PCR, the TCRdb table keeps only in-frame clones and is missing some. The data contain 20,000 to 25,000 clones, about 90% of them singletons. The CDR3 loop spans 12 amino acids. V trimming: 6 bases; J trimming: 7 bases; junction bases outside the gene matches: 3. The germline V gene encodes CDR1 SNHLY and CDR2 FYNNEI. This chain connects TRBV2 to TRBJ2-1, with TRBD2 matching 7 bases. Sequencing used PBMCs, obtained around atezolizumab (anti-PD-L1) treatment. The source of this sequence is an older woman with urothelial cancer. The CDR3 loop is CASRREGNEQFF. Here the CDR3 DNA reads TGTGCCAGCAGGAGGGAGGGGAATGAGCAGTTCTTC.